This T cell receptor beta chain stems from a study of T cells after yellow fever vaccination. Using its own MiXCR run on the 5' RACE reads, TCRdb lists one record per CDR3 protein. The sample records over 300,000 distinct CDR3 sequences, 4.1% being singletons. Worth noting for this clonotype: Its antigen is not identified.

The CDR3 loop spans 12 amino acids. Trimming left V 6 bases short and J 2 bases short, with 7 bases between. Germline CDR1 reads SQVTM; CDR2 reads ANQGSEA. Findings and caveats of the study: Most clones from primary vaccination resurfaced after the booster (around 97% CD4, around 90% CD8).

The chain couples TRBV29-1 to TRBJ2-2; unclear D gene. The sequencing here drew on PBMCs, taken 5 days after the yellow fever booster vaccination. This receptor was obtained from a man aged 18 to 29 who received the YFV17D yellow fever vaccine. The CDR3: CSVTTNTGELFF. CDR3 bases: TGCAGCGTGACGACTAACACCGGGGAGCTGTTTTTT.